One and the same sample provided the 10 T cell receptor beta chains below, sequenced in a study of blood T cell repertoires in COVID-19. Data came from immunoSEQ multiplex PCR; TCRdb stores just in-frame clones and leaves some out. This table has around 200,000 clones, roughly 85% appearing once. Sequences were obtained from peripheral blood. The source is a woman aged 18-29 years who had recovered from COVID-19.

This clone has a single count. The V call is TRBV7-2, the J call TRBJ2-3, with 7 bases fitting TRBD1. This CDR3 has 14 residues. The germline gives CDR1 SGHTA, CDR2 FQGNSA. V lost 5 bases to trimming and J lost 12 bases; unmatched junction nucleotides: 14. The CDR3 spells CASSPGETGRSQYF. The CDR3 DNA follows: TGTGCCAGCAGCCCCGGAGAGACAGGGCGATCACAGTATTTT.

This clone was seen only once. The chain joins TRBV7-3 to TRBJ2-7, with D unclear. The germline V and J ends were trimmed by 0 bases and 2 bases, with 5 bases remaining between them. Per germline, CDR1 SGHTA and CDR2 FQGTGA. The length of the CDR3 is 13 residues. CDR3 DNA: TGTGCCAGCAGCTTAACGAGCGCCTACGAGCAGTACTTC. Its translation is CASSLTSAYEQYF. Combining the CDR3 with reference TRBV7-3 and TRBJ2-7 gives the whole variable domain GAGVSQTPSNKVTEKGKYVELRCDPISGHTALYWYRQSLGQGPEFLIYFQGTGAADDSGLPNDRFFAVRPEGSVSTLKIQRTERGDSAVYLCASSLTSAYEQYFGPGTRLTVT.

The rearrangement joins TRBV20-1 to TRBJ2-7; the D is unclear. The germline V gene has CDR1 DFQATT and CDR2 SNEGSKA (reference sequence). V was clipped by 8 bases and J by 2 bases, with 10 bases between them. The CDR3 extends over 11 amino acids. CDR3 loop: CSIMSAYEQYF. The CDR3 nucleotides read TGCAGTATCATGTCGGCCTACGAGCAGTACTTC.

The chain carries TRBV29-1 and TRBJ1-1, with 11 bases fitting TRBD1. Unmatched junction bases numbered 9, after V lost 5 bases and J lost 4 bases. CDR1 and CDR2 from the germline V gene are SQVTM and ANQGSEA. The CDR3 totals 15 residues. As DNA, the CDR3 is TGCAGCGTTCGACGCCTGGGACAGGGGGGCACTGAAGCTTTCTTT. It is translated as CSVRRLGQGGTEAFF.

The rearrangement uses TRBV5-8 and TRBJ2-6; D unclear. The CDR3 consists of 15 residues. Trimming took 4 bases from V and 0 from J, leaving 8 bases between them. Germline values: CDR1 SGHTS, CDR2 YDEGEE. CDR3 in DNA: TGTGCCAGCAGCAATCGAGGCTCTGGGGCCAACGTCCTGACTTTC. It yields the protein CASSNRGSGANVLTF.

The chain has TRBV28 and TRBJ1-2; D remains unclear. Trimming stripped 2 bases from V and 2 bases from J, with 9 bases between. Per the germline V gene, CDR1 is MDHEN and CDR2 is SYDVKM. The CDR3 length is 14 residues. The CDR3 loop reads CASSLPGANYGYTF. In nucleotides, the CDR3 is TGTGCCAGCAGTTTACCCGGAGCGAACTATGGCTACACCTTC.

As DNA, the CDR3 is TGTGCCAGCAGCTCCAATAGCGGGGGCCTCACAGATACGCAGTATTTT. This sequence encodes CASSSNSGGLTDTQYF. This chain links TRBV13 with TRBJ2-3; the match to TRBD2 covers 9 bases. V was pared by 4 bases and J by 2 bases, with 7 bases of the junction left unmatched. Germline values: CDR1 PRHDT, CDR2 FYEKMQ (reference sequence). This CDR3 is 16 amino acids long.

The rearrangement joins TRBV27 to TRBJ2-2; D is perhaps TRBD1 (5 bases). Germline loops: CDR1 MNHEY, CDR2 SMNVEV (reference sequence). The CDR3 spans 15 residues. V was shortened by 4 bases and J by 6 bases, with 15 bases between the two germline ends. Here the CDR3 reads CASSSSAGLPGELFF. The CDR3 DNA sequence: TGTGCCAGCAGTTCTTCCGCAGGGTTGCCCGGGGAGCTGTTTTTT.

The chain employs TRBV4-2 and TRBJ1-2; D remains unclear. CDR1 and CDR2 from the germline V gene are LGHNA and YNFKEQ. V shed 0 bases and J shed 8 bases, with 13 bases lying between them. CDR3 length: 14 amino acids. CDR3 in DNA: TGTGCCAGCAGCCAAGATCAGGTTTTCCCGGGCTACACCTTC. Protein product: CASSQDQVFPGYTF.

This clone has more than one count but fewer than ten. J is TRBJ1-1 and V is TRBV12-3 or TRBV12-4, with unresolved D. V was clipped by 5 bases and J by 7 bases, with 8 bases between them. CDR3 length equals 11 residues. DNA of the CDR3: TGTGCCAGCAGTCCCGGGGTTGAAGCTTTCTTT. This sequence encodes CASSPGVEAFF.